The clone carrying this TCR beta chain was picked up a small number of times. Its antigen is currently unknown. This sample stems from a study of T cells after yellow fever vaccination. Study-wide points: Abundant contaminating clonotypes from the bulk population could appear in FACS-sorted repertoires. Researchers report a weaker secondary response that nonetheless peaked faster, day 5 versus 15.

Each CDR3 protein gets one entry after TCRdb re-called the 5' RACE reads with MiXCR. Found here are about 260,000 distinct CDR3 sequences, around 5.2% of them singletons; the top ten hold 3% to 4%. Trimming removed 4 bases from V and 14 bases from J, with 9 bases in between. The CDR3 has 11 residues. The germline CDR1 and CDR2 sequences are SGHTA and FQGNSA. The V call is TRBV7-2, the J call TRBJ1-6; D gene unclear. This TCR was sampled from a young man who received the YFV17D yellow fever vaccine. Sequenced here: CD4+ T cells sorted from PBMCs, sampled on the day of the yellow fever booster vaccination. CDR3: CASSSWFTLHF. CDR3 DNA sequence: TGTGCCAGCAGCTCATGGTTCACCCTCCACTTT.